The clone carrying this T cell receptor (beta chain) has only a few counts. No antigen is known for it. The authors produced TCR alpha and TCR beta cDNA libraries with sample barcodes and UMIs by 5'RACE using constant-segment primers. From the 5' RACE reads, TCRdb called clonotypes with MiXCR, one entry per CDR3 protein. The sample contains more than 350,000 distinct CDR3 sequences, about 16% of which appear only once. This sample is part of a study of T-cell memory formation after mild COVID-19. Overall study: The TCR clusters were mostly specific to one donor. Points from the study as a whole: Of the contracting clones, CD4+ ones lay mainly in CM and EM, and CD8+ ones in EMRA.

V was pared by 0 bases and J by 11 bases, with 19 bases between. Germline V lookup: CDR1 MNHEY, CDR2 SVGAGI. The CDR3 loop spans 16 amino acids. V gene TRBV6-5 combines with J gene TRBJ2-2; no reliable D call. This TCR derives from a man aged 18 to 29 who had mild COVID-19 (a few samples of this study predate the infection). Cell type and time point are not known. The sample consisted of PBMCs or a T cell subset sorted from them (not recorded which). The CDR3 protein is CASSYSSPTRGRELFF. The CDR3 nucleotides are TGTGCCAGCAGTTACTCGAGTCCGACAAGAGGTCGCGAGCTGTTTTTT.